Below, one T cell receptor (beta chain) is given with its context. This specimen belongs to a study of cytomegalovirus exposure and HLA in healthy donors. Nominal health characterized the donors when sampled, though unrecorded immune exposures were likely. The study ran its PCR with 60 Vbeta and 13 Jbeta primers. TCRdb's copy holds only in-frame clones and misses some; the assay was immunoSEQ multiplex PCR. Of over 150,000 clones detected, 60% to 85% appear once; the ten largest clones hold less than 4.5%. Sequencing input: PBMCs. The TCR originated in a man aged 30 to 45 in good health and CMV-seropositive.

The DNA of the CDR3 is TGTGCCACCACGACAGGCCATGCAACTAATGAAAAACTGTTTTTT. Protein product: CATTTGHATNEKLFF. The rearrangement joins TRBV19 to TRBJ1-4; a possible D gene is TRBD1 (6 bases). V lost 10 bases and J 0 bases, leaving 15 bases between the germline ends. Germline CDR1 is LNHDA and CDR2 is SQIVND (reference sequence). CDR3 length: 15 residues.